These T cell receptor beta chains were read from a single sample in a study of blood T cell repertoires in COVID-19. Here immunoSEQ multiplex PCR was the method, and the copy in TCRdb shows in-frame clones only, minus some. The data show over 400,000 clones, roughly 90% seen once. The sample was peripheral blood. Receptor source: a woman aged 25 to 39 with active or convalescent COVID-19. The CDR3 runs from the conserved cysteine through the conserved F or W. D genes are given only for firm matches. A row's size may be missing; if present it is once, few, many or a size class.

size: once
D: -
J: TRBJ2-3
V: TRBV11-3
CDR3: CASSNGAADTQYF
DNA: TGTGCCAGCAGCAACGGAGCGGCAGATACGCAGTATTTT

size: -
D: -
J: TRBJ1-6
V: TRBV5-1
CDR3: CASSLLVVGGTSYNSPLHF
DNA: TGCGCCAGCAGCTTGTTGGTGGTCGGGGGTACGTCCTATAATTCACCCCTCCACTTT

size: -
D: -
J: TRBJ1-3
V: TRBV7-2
CDR3: CASSLWGHPRESGNTIYF
DNA: TGTGCCAGCAGCTTATGGGGACACCCGCGGGAGTCTGGAAACACCATATATTTT

size: -
D: -
J: TRBJ2-5
V: TRBV20-1
CDR3: CSARDRETQYF
DNA: TGCAGTGCTAGAGATCGAGAGACCCAGTACTTC

size: once
D: -
J: TRBJ1-1
V: TRBV5-1
CDR3: CASSPKPRGENTEAFF
DNA: TGCGCCAGCAGCCCAAAACCCCGGGGGGAGAACACTGAAGCTTTCTTT

size: -
D: TRBD2
J: TRBJ2-4
V: TRBV2
CDR3: CASSEVEGTSGRGLGIQYF
DNA: TGTGCCAGCAGTGAAGTAGAGGGGACTAGCGGGAGGGGATTGGGGATTCAGTACTTC

size: -
D: TRBD2
J: TRBJ2-7
V: TRBV3-1/TRBV3-2
CDR3: CASSGRLAGPYEQYF
DNA: TGTGCCAGCAGCGGAAGACTAGCGGGGCCCTACGAGCAGTACTTC

size: once
D: -
J: TRBJ1-1
V: TRBV15
CDR3: CATSRQDSNTEAFF
DNA: TGTGCCACCAGCAGACAGGACAGTAACACTGAAGCTTTCTTT

size: -
D: TRBD2
J: TRBJ2-2
V: TRBV5-1
CDR3: CASKGTSGSSGELFF
DNA: TGCGCCAGCAAAGGGACTAGCGGGAGTTCCGGGGAGCTGTTTTTT

size: -
D: -
J: TRBJ1-1
V: TRBV10-3
CDR3: CAISDPLGGTVTEAFF
DNA: TGTGCCATCAGTGACCCCCTGGGGGGGACGGTCACTGAAGCTTTCTTT

size: -
D: -
J: TRBJ1-1
V: TRBV30
CDR3: CAWSVQMNTEAFF
DNA: TGTGCCTGGAGTGTTCAGATGAACACTGAAGCTTTCTTT

size: -
D: -
J: TRBJ2-1
V: TRBV2
CDR3: CASRGAGSLPYNEQFF
DNA: TGTGCCAGCAGAGGGGCGGGGTCGTTACCCTACAATGAGCAGTTCTTC

size: -
D: TRBD2
J: TRBJ2-3
V: TRBV27
CDR3: CASSLSTSGRYTQYF
DNA: TGTGCCAGCAGTTTATCGACTAGCGGGAGGTATACGCAGTATTTT

size: -
D: -
J: TRBJ1-1
V: TRBV19
CDR3: CASSTGGGTEAFF
DNA: TGTGCCAGTAGTACGGGGGGCGGGACAGAAGCTTTCTTT

size: -
D: TRBD1
J: TRBJ2-3
V: TRBV2
CDR3: CASTRTGRTDTQYF
DNA: TGTGCCAGCACTAGGACAGGACGCACAGATACGCAGTATTTT

size: -
D: TRBD1
J: TRBJ2-5
V: TRBV7-2
CDR3: CASSLVERDRGHF
DNA: TGTGCCAGCAGCTTAGTGGAGCGGGACAGGGGGCACTTC

size: -
D: -
J: TRBJ2-3
V: TRBV7-8
CDR3: CASSPFLTDTQYF
DNA: TGTGCCAGCAGCCCCTTTTTGACAGATACGCAGTATTTT

size: -
D: TRBD2
J: TRBJ2-7
V: TRBV5-1
CDR3: CASSLAARENYEQYF
DNA: TGCGCCAGCAGCTTGGCCGCGCGGGAGAACTACGAGCAGTACTTC

size: -
D: TRBD1
J: TRBJ2-2
V: TRBV7-9
CDR3: CASSTTGGNGELFF
DNA: TGTGCCAGCAGCACAACAGGGGGCAACGGGGAGCTGTTTTTT

size: -
D: -
J: TRBJ1-1
V: TRBV19
CDR3: CASTFGGEAFF
DNA: TGTGCCAGTACCTTCGGGGGTGAAGCTTTCTTT

size: -
D: -
J: TRBJ2-5
V: TRBV5-8
CDR3: CASSVTSVATQYF
DNA: TGTGCCAGCAGCGTAACCAGTGTCGCGACCCAGTACTTC

size: -
D: TRBD2
J: TRBJ2-7
V: TRBV5-4
CDR3: CASSRIPGLAGGQAYEQYF
DNA: TGTGCCAGCAGCCGAATTCCGGGACTAGCGGGGGGGCAAGCCTACGAGCAGTACTTC

size: -
D: -
J: TRBJ1-5
V: TRBV29-1
CDR3: CSAIQGDSNQPQHF
DNA: TGCAGCGCAATACAGGGTGATAGCAATCAGCCCCAGCATTTT

size: -
D: -
J: TRBJ2-7
V: TRBV20-1
CDR3: CSASKPGGWEQYF
DNA: TGCAGTGCTAGTAAGCCAGGGGGGTGGGAGCAGTACTTC

size: -
D: TRBD1
J: TRBJ2-1
V: TRBV5-1
CDR3: CASSNRAQGDEQFF
DNA: TGCGCCAGCAGCAACCGTGCGCAGGGGGATGAGCAGTTCTTC

size: -
D: -
J: TRBJ2-1
V: TRBV5-4
CDR3: CASSLKSNNEQFF
DNA: TGTGCCAGCAGCTTGAAGAGTAACAATGAGCAGTTCTTC

size: -
D: -
J: TRBJ2-2
V: TRBV28
CDR3: CASSFETGLTGELFF
DNA: TGTGCCAGCAGTTTCGAGACAGGACTCACCGGGGAGCTGTTTTTT

size: -
D: TRBD2
J: TRBJ2-1
V: TRBV24-1
CDR3: CATSDASAGGRDEQFF
DNA: TGTGCCACCAGTGATGCGTCTGCCGGAGGGAGGGATGAGCAGTTCTTC

size: -
D: -
J: TRBJ1-1
V: TRBV5-1
CDR3: CASSLAQGGTEAFF
DNA: TGCGCCAGCAGCTTAGCTCAGGGTGGCACTGAAGCTTTCTTT

size: once
D: -
J: TRBJ1-5
V: TRBV6-1
CDR3: CASSEDGRRQPQHF
DNA: TGTGCCAGCAGTGAAGACGGGAGGCGTCAGCCCCAGCATTTT

size: -
D: -
J: TRBJ2-1
V: TRBV6-1
CDR3: CASSSRDEQFF
DNA: TGTGCCAGCAGTTCGAGGGATGAGCAGTTCTTC

size: -
D: -
J: TRBJ1-6
V: TRBV7-7
CDR3: CASSFHREGGSYNSPLHF
DNA: TGTGCCAGCAGCTTCCACAGGGAGGGGGGTTCCTATAATTCACCCCTCCACTTT

size: -
D: TRBD1
J: TRBJ2-3
V: TRBV30
CDR3: CAWSRGQGLTDTQYF
DNA: TGTGCCTGGAGTAGAGGACAGGGGCTCACAGATACGCAGTATTTT

size: -
D: -
J: TRBJ1-1
V: TRBV10-3
CDR3: CAISEAPVKAFF
DNA: TGTGCCATCAGTGAGGCCCCGGTAAAAGCTTTCTTT

size: -
D: -
J: TRBJ1-1
V: TRBV25-1
CDR3: CASSEFGLRGGEVTEAFF
DNA: TGTGCCAGCAGTGAATTTGGGCTAAGGGGAGGGGAGGTTACTGAAGCTTTCTTT

size: -
D: TRBD1
J: TRBJ1-4
V: TRBV10-3
CDR3: CAISESKGAGNEKLFF
DNA: TGTGCCATCAGTGAGTCGAAGGGGGCTGGTAATGAAAAACTGTTTTTT

size: -
D: TRBD2
J: TRBJ2-2
V: TRBV5-1
CDR3: CASSLTGTSRENTGELFF
DNA: TGCGCCAGCAGCTTGACCGGGACTAGCAGGGAGAACACCGGGGAGCTGTTTTTT

size: -
D: -
J: TRBJ1-1
V: TRBV6-5
CDR3: CASTYAEAFF
DNA: TGTGCCAGCACCTACGCTGAAGCTTTCTTT

size: -
D: -
J: TRBJ2-3
V: TRBV7-9
CDR3: CASSPTGGTDTQYF
DNA: TGTGCCAGCAGCCCGACTGGTGGCACAGATACGCAGTATTTT

size: -
D: TRBD2
J: TRBJ2-7
V: TRBV2
CDR3: CASRRTSDPYEQYF
DNA: TGTGCCAGCAGAAGGACTAGCGACCCCTACGAGCAGTACTTC

size: -
D: -
J: TRBJ2-3
V: TRBV18
CDR3: CASSPVEQGTDTQYF
DNA: TGTGCCAGCTCGCCAGTAGAACAGGGCACAGATACGCAGTATTTT

size: -
D: TRBD1
J: TRBJ1-4
V: TRBV19
CDR3: CASGQGGEKLFF
DNA: TGTGCCAGCGGACAGGGAGGTGAAAAACTGTTTTTT

size: -
D: TRBD1
J: TRBJ1-6
V: TRBV5-1
CDR3: CASSLGQGQDNSPLHF
DNA: TGCGCCAGCAGCTTGGGACAGGGGCAGGATAATTCACCCCTCCACTTT

size: -
D: TRBD2
J: TRBJ2-1
V: TRBV7-8
CDR3: CASSLVLAGNEQFF
DNA: TGTGCCAGCAGCTTAGTACTAGCGGGCAATGAGCAGTTCTTC

size: -
D: -
J: TRBJ1-1
V: TRBV9
CDR3: CASSVAHQGKMVNTEAFF
DNA: TGTGCCAGCAGCGTAGCACATCAGGGGAAGATGGTGAACACTGAAGCTTTCTTT

size: -
D: TRBD1
J: TRBJ2-7
V: TRBV7-2
CDR3: CASSLGWWGTGTYEQYF
DNA: TGTGCCAGCAGCTTGGGTTGGTGGGGGACAGGGACCTACGAGCAGTACTTC

size: -
D: -
J: TRBJ2-1
V: TRBV27
CDR3: CASSSQGDEQFF
DNA: TGTGCCAGCAGTTCGCAGGGTGATGAGCAGTTCTTC

size: -
D: -
J: TRBJ1-3
V: TRBV27
CDR3: CASRIGDPYTIYF
DNA: TGTGCCAGCAGAATAGGGGATCCTTACACCATATATTTT

size: -
D: TRBD2
J: TRBJ2-4
V: TRBV5-4
CDR3: CASTRAGVEAKNIQYF
DNA: TGTGCCAGCACAAGAGCGGGAGTTGAAGCCAAAAACATTCAGTACTTC

size: few
D: TRBD1
J: TRBJ2-1
V: TRBV9
CDR3: CASSAPGQGTYNEQFF
DNA: TGTGCCAGCAGCGCCCCGGGACAGGGGACCTACAATGAGCAGTTCTTC

size: -
D: TRBD1
J: TRBJ1-2
V: TRBV7-9
CDR3: CASSPGQGVVGYTF
DNA: TGTGCCAGCAGCCCAGGACAGGGGGTTGTTGGCTACACCTTC